The rows below give T cell receptor beta chains drawn from one sample of a study of CD8 T cells in acute hepatitis C reinfection. Measured with immunoSEQ multiplex PCR; TCRdb has only the in-frame clones, and not every one. Of tens of thousands of clones listed, 70% to 90% are singletons. The sequenced sample was naive CD8+ T cells from PBMCs. The receptors were sampled from a woman aged 18 to 35 who spontaneously cleared hepatitis C infection. Both conserved end residues are trimmed from each CDR3. The order of the fields is V gene, J gene, D gene, CDR3 protein. A D gene is named only where the DNA matches it firmly.

v_gene: TRBV7-9
j_gene: TRBJ1-5
d_gene: NA
CDR3aa: ASSSYSNQPQH

v_gene: TRBV5-1
j_gene: TRBJ2-2
d_gene: TRBD1
CDR3aa: ASSGTAGELF

v_gene: TRBV9
j_gene: TRBJ2-5
d_gene: NA
CDR3aa: ASSGDFQETQY

v_gene: TRBV27
j_gene: TRBJ1-5
d_gene: NA
CDR3aa: ASSLGEFSSQPQH

v_gene: TRBV10-3
j_gene: TRBJ2-1
d_gene: NA
CDR3aa: AISEKVLGRWEQF

v_gene: TRBV7-9
j_gene: TRBJ2-7
d_gene: NA
CDR3aa: ASSLLDHEQY

v_gene: TRBV7-2
j_gene: TRBJ1-5
d_gene: NA
CDR3aa: ASSLAPIVGQPQH

v_gene: TRBV6-1
j_gene: TRBJ1-2
d_gene: NA
CDR3aa: ASMRSLGNGYT

v_gene: TRBV13
j_gene: TRBJ2-3
d_gene: NA
CDR3aa: ASSTGPRKVTQY

v_gene: TRBV7-2
j_gene: TRBJ2-3
d_gene: TRBD2
CDR3aa: ASSAGGLIDTQY

v_gene: TRBV27
j_gene: TRBJ2-5
d_gene: NA
CDR3aa: ASSLRGQETQY

v_gene: TRBV6-5
j_gene: TRBJ1-5
d_gene: NA
CDR3aa: ASSYSRYSNQPQH

v_gene: TRBV10-3
j_gene: TRBJ2-1
d_gene: NA
CDR3aa: AISESGLVESHNEQF

v_gene: TRBV7-8
j_gene: TRBJ1-1
d_gene: NA
CDR3aa: ASSPTDRNTEAF

v_gene: TRBV9
j_gene: TRBJ2-6
d_gene: NA
CDR3aa: ASSGTFSGANSGANVLT

v_gene: TRBV27
j_gene: TRBJ2-7
d_gene: TRBD2
CDR3aa: ASRGLAGGYEQY

v_gene: TRBV5-3
j_gene: TRBJ1-1
d_gene: NA
CDR3aa: ASSLEVTGSTEAF

v_gene: TRBV15
j_gene: TRBJ2-3
d_gene: TRBD1
CDR3aa: ATSARDRGSDTQY

v_gene: TRBV6-1
j_gene: TRBJ1-1
d_gene: NA
CDR3aa: ASSYAANTEAF

v_gene: TRBV2
j_gene: TRBJ2-3
d_gene: TRBD2
CDR3aa: ASSAASGITDTQY

v_gene: TRBV19
j_gene: TRBJ2-1
d_gene: TRBD2
CDR3aa: ASSIKLAEDNEQF

v_gene: TRBV27
j_gene: TRBJ1-6
d_gene: NA
CDR3aa: ASSPLGARAQDSPLH

v_gene: TRBV5-1
j_gene: TRBJ1-1
d_gene: NA
CDR3aa: ASRGEPVEAF

v_gene: TRBV6-5
j_gene: TRBJ2-5
d_gene: TRBD2
CDR3aa: ASSSLAGGQPETQY

v_gene: TRBV11-2
j_gene: TRBJ2-1
d_gene: TRBD2
CDR3aa: ASSLDLVAGNEQF

v_gene: TRBV5-1
j_gene: TRBJ2-7
d_gene: NA
CDR3aa: ASSLRSSYEQY

v_gene: TRBV4-1
j_gene: TRBJ2-7
d_gene: TRBD1
CDR3aa: ASSQRDSPSYEQY

v_gene: TRBV7-6
j_gene: TRBJ2-7
d_gene: TRBD2
CDR3aa: ASSPHGGGNEQY

v_gene: TRBV29-1
j_gene: TRBJ1-1
d_gene: NA
CDR3aa: SVGRAGTEAF

v_gene: TRBV5-4
j_gene: TRBJ2-7
d_gene: NA
CDR3aa: ASSLGTGVSYEQY

v_gene: TRBV5-1
j_gene: TRBJ2-3
d_gene: TRBD2
CDR3aa: ASSSGGLPDTQY